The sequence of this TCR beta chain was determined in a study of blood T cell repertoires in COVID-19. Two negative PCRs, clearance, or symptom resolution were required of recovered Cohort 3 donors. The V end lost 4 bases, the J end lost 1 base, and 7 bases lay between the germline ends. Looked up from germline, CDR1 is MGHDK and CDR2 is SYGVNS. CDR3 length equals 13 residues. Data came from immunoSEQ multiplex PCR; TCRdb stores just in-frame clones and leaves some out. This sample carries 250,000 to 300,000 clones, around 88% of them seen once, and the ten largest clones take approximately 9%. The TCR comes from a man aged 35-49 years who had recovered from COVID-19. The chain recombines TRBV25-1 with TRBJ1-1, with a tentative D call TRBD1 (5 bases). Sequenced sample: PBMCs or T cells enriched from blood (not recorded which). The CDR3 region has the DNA TGTGCCAGCAGTGTACAGGAGAACACTGAAGCTTTCTTT. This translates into CASSVQENTEAFF.